Listed below are T cell receptor beta chains from one sample, sequenced in a study of CD8+CD57+ T cells in acquired aplastic anemia. Each CDR3 protein gets one entry after TCRdb re-called the reads with MiXCR. In the table there are roughly 500,000 distinct CDR3 sequences, about a third of which are singletons. The sequenced material came from sorted CD4+, CD8+, or CD8+CD57+ T cells (not recorded which) from PBMCs. The receptors stem from a human donor with aplastic anemia. Both conserved end residues are part of each CDR3.

TRBV25-1	TRBJ1-1	17	CASSESLGGIMNTEAFF
TRBV24-1	TRBJ1-2	16	CATSDSTGGGNYGYTF
TRBV27	TRBJ2-2	15	CASRGQGVYTGELFF
TRBV2	TRBJ2-2	15	CASSPDGPTAGELFF
TRBV9	TRBJ1-1	14	CASSPGTMNTEAFF
TRBV11-2	TRBJ1-5	16	CASSLEAGGFRQPQHF
TRBV15	TRBJ2-2	16	CATSRDPGLRSGELFF
TRBV6-5	TRBJ2-3	15	CASSYSLAGADTQYF
TRBV10-2	TRBJ2-6	19	CASSYRPVTPFSGANVLTF
TRBV19	TRBJ2-1	14	CASISGPSTNEQFF
TRBV11-2	TRBJ2-3	16	CASSVTSGGAGNTQYF
TRBV2	TRBJ1-3	15	CASSLMDGSGNTIYF
TRBV20-1	TRBJ2-7	12	CSDQGLSYEQYF
TRBV20-1	TRBJ2-3	12	CSGWGGTDTQYF
TRBV14	TRBJ1-1	14	CASSQEGLWTEAFF
TRBV29-1	TRBJ2-5	11	CSVGPQETQYF
TRBV4-2	TRBJ2-3	16	CASSHGTSPTTDTQYF
TRBV5-1	TRBJ1-2	12	CASSFGQYGYTF
TRBV2	TRBJ1-6	13	CASSVSWDSPLHF
TRBV19	TRBJ1-5	14	CATSDGTVNQPQHF
TRBV7-9	TRBJ1-2	14	CASSFMSSEEGYTF
TRBV7-3	TRBJ1-6	16	CASSSGADRYNSPLHF
TRBV9	TRBJ1-2	15	CASSLEGEPIYGYTF
TRBV11-1	TRBJ2-3	15	CASSPQSGYTDTQYF
TRBV10-3	TRBJ2-7	13	CAIPGTGSYEQYF
TRBV30	TRBJ1-2	11	CAWSLGLGYTF
TRBV20-1	TRBJ1-6	15	CSARDNGKTKTPLHF
TRBV25-1	TRBJ2-3	17	CASSFGSLGQGWDTQYF
TRBV24-1	TRBJ2-7	13	CATSGQGDYEQYF
TRBV9	TRBJ1-1	16	CASSVDPARGSTEAFF
TRBV20-1	TRBJ1-5	13	CSAMGQGIQPQHF
TRBV4-1	TRBJ2-7	15	CASSQDLGPPYEQYF
TRBV24-1	TRBJ1-5	13	CATSDLGVQPQHF
TRBV7-4	TRBJ2-7	15	CASSQLAGDSYEQYF
TRBV19	TRBJ2-7	17	CASSIGTFGTANYEQYF
TRBV6-1	TRBJ1-2	14	CASSSRTGGDGYTF
TRBV10-3	TRBJ1-1	13	CAISGQPNTEAFF
TRBV24-1	TRBJ2-7	15	CATSDFGTGGDEQYF
TRBV7-8	TRBJ1-2	14	CASGTGVASYGYTF
TRBV6-1	TRBJ1-5	13	CASSPPGGQPQHF
TRBV10-3	TRBJ2-7	13	CASRREFPYEQYF
TRBV20-1	TRBJ1-1	15	CSAPTPFSMNTEAFF